The 17 T cell receptor beta chains given below trace back to one sample, sequenced in a study of Ad26.COV2.S vaccination and SARS-CoV-2 variants. Noted treatment: roughly 18 received Ad26.COV2.S at low or high dose, single or two shots; a few received placebo; per-sample allocation not given. Sample collection was performed on day 63 after the first vaccine or placebo injection. Assay: immunoSEQ multiplex PCR; the TCRdb copy retains only in-frame clones and omits some. Seen here are about 400,000 clones, 70% to 90% observed once, and the top ten hold 3.5%. Here the sequenced sample was peripheral blood, taken in a trial of Ad26.COV2.S vaccine versus placebo. Receptors were obtained from a person between 18 and 65 years old who received the Ad26.COV2.S COVID-19 vaccine or a placebo.

The chain couples TRBV3-1 (or the pseudogene TRBV3-2) to TRBJ1-4; no clear D gene. The CDR3 length is 20 residues. V was cut by 3 bases and J by 0 bases, with 23 bases left in between. Germline V lookup: CDR1 LGHDT, CDR2 YNNKEL (reference sequence). CDR3 DNA: TGTGCCAGCAGCCAGAAAAAAGGTATAGGGAAATTTGCAACTAATGAAAAACTGTTTTTT. Protein sequence: CASSQKKGIGKFATNEKLFF.

The chain is built from TRBV19 and TRBJ2-4; TRBD2 is a possible D gene (5 bases). This CDR3 has 15 amino acids. Trimming removed 5 bases at V and 8 bases at J, with 19 bases between. Germline CDR1 LNHDA, CDR2 SQIVND (reference sequence). The CDR3 nucleotides are TGTGCCAGTAGTCCGATAGATGTAGGGAGAGACATTCAGTACTTC. This translates into CASSPIDVGRDIQYF.

V gene TRBV5-8 combines with J gene TRBJ1-5; D not resolved. The CDR3 covers 15 residues. Germline-derived CDR1 and CDR2 are SGHTS and YDEGEE. Trimming removed 4 bases at V and 1 base at J, with 12 bases between. The CDR3 DNA reads as TGTGCCAGCAGCCACCGCGGGGTAAGCAATCAGCCCCAGCATTTT. As protein: CASSHRGVSNQPQHF.

The chain combines TRBV5-8 with TRBJ2-3, with 10 bases fitting TRBD1. The CDR3 extends over 18 amino acids. CDR1 and CDR2 (germline): SGHTS, YDEGEE. Germline trimming cut 0 bases from V and 3 bases from J; bases unmatched to any gene: 10. The CDR3 sequence: CASSLGRTGGFGTDTQYF. For the CDR3, the DNA is TGTGCCAGCAGCTTGGGTCGGACAGGGGGTTTCGGTACAGATACGCAGTATTTT.

V and J are TRBV7-9 and TRBJ1-2; 8 positions match TRBD1. With V trimmed by 5 bases and J by 5 bases, 4 bases remained unmatched. Germline-derived CDR1 and CDR2 are SEHNR and FQNEAQ (reference sequence). The CDR3 loop spans 13 amino acids. The CDR3 protein is CASSGQGWYGYTF. DNA for the CDR3: TGTGCCAGCAGCGGACAGGGCTGGTATGGCTACACCTTC.

The chain employs TRBV30 and TRBJ2-3; TRBD1 agrees at 7 bases. CDR1 and CDR2 (germline): GTSNPN, SVGIG (reference sequence). V gave up 5 bases and J gave up 0 bases; unmatched junction bases: 5. CDR3 length: 14 amino acids. The chain's CDR3 is CAWARDRSTDTQYF. CDR3 DNA sequence: TGTGCCTGGGCTCGGGACAGAAGCACAGATACGCAGTATTTT. The whole variable domain, filled in from reference TRBV30 and TRBJ2-3, reads SQTIHQWPATLVQPVGSPLSLECTVEGTSNPNLYWYRQAAGRGLQLLFYSVGIGQISSEVPQNLSASRPQDRQFILSSKKLLLSDSGFYLCAWARDRSTDTQYFGPGTRLTVL.

This rearrangement joins TRBV5-5 to TRBJ2-5; the D is unclear. Germline V gene lookup returns CDR1 SGHKS and CDR2 YYEKEE (reference sequence). V lost 2 bases to trimming and J lost 4 bases, with 9 bases between them. The CDR3 contains 13 residues. The CDR3 here is CASSFSGSETQYF. DNA of the CDR3: TGTGCCAGCAGCTTTTCCGGTTCAGAGACCCAGTACTTC.

The gene calls are TRBV6-1 and TRBJ1-4; 7 nucleotides agree with TRBD1. V lost 3 bases and J lost 7; bases outside the gene matches: 8. CDR3 length: 15 residues. Germline values: CDR1 MNHNS, CDR2 SASEGT. In DNA form, the CDR3 reads TGTGCCAGCAGTGAGCTGACAGGGCTAGGTGAAAAACTGTTTTTT. As protein: CASSELTGLGEKLFF.

This chain links TRBV3-1 (or the pseudogene TRBV3-2) with TRBJ1-3, with D perhaps matching TRBD1 (5 bases). CDR3 length: 16 residues. The V end was cut by 0 bases, the J end by 0 bases, with 9 bases between. Germline V gene data show CDR1 as LGHDT and CDR2 as YNNKEL (reference sequence). This chain's CDR3 is CASSQEVDSSGNTIYF. The CDR3, as DNA: TGTGCCAGCAGCCAAGAGGTCGACAGCTCTGGAAACACCATATATTTT.

On this clone: The limits of the CDR3 on the DNA are not certain, so only TCRdb's listed CDR3 is given. The rearrangement uses TRBV6-6 and TRBJ2-7; the listed D gene, TRBD1, was not tested against the DNA. The CDR3 extends over 15 residues, inclusive of both ends. Per germline, CDR1 MNHNY and CDR2 SVGAGI (reference sequence). The CDR3 here is CASSTSTGGHDEQYF.

The rearrangement uses TRBV11-2 and TRBJ2-3; D may be TRBD2 (5 bases). CDR3 length: 14 residues. Trimming took 4 bases from V and 2 from J, leaving 10 bases between them. In germline, CDR1 is SGHAT, CDR2 FQNNGV. CDR3 coding DNA: TGTGCCAGCAGCTATAACCGGGACACAGATACGCAGTATTTT. Protein sequence: CASSYNRDTDTQYF. The full variable domain, its missing parts supplied by reference TRBV11-2 and TRBJ2-3, is EAGVAQSPRYKIIEKRQSVAFWCNPISGHATLYWYQQILGQGPKLLIQFQNNGVVDDSQLPKDRFSAERLKGVDSTLKIQPAKLEDSAVYLCASSYNRDTDTQYFGPGTRLTVL.

This chain links TRBV10-2 with TRBJ1-1, with D maybe TRBD1 (5 bases). The germline gives CDR1 WSHSY, CDR2 SAAADI. The CDR3 runs 13 residues. Trimming stripped 6 bases from V and 8 bases from J, with 16 bases between. For the CDR3, the DNA is TGCGCCAGCAGCAGGGTTGTGCTTAAGGAAGCTTTCTTT. It is translated as CASSRVVLKEAFF.

This clone was observed a few times. The chain is built from TRBV2 and TRBJ1-4, with 11 bases that match TRBD1. Germline V gene sequence: CDR1 SNHLY, CDR2 FYNNEI. Trimming cost V 7 bases and J 5 bases; bases outside gene matches: 3. This CDR3 is built from 14 residues. The CDR3 here is CASTRDRGNEKLFF. In DNA, the CDR3 is TGTGCCAGCACACGGGACAGGGGGAATGAAAAACTGTTTTTT.

The J gene is TRBJ2-7, the V gene TRBV5-1; D gene ambiguous. Trimming stripped 1 base from V and 5 bases from J, with 10 bases between. This CDR3 has 13 amino acids. The germline CDR1 and CDR2 sequences are SGHRS and YFSETQ. For the CDR3, the DNA is TGCGCCAGCAGCTTGTGGCCTGAGGACGAGCAGTACTTC. Amino acids: CASSLWPEDEQYF.

This chain uses TRBV2 with TRBJ1-1, with D perhaps matching TRBD1 (5 bases). The CDR3 is made up of 14 amino acids. Germline V gene lookup returns CDR1 SNHLY and CDR2 FYNNEI. Deletions cut 2 bases from V and 8 bases from J, with 15 bases between. The CDR3 here is CASSEWGRQTEAFF. Here the CDR3 DNA reads TGTGCCAGCAGTGAATGGGGCAGGCAGACGGAAGCTTTCTTT. The full variable domain, completed using reference TRBV2 and TRBJ1-1, is EPEVTQTPSHQVTQMGQEVILRCVPISNHLYFYWYRQILGQKVEFLVSFYNNEISEKSEIFDDQFSVERPDGSNFTLKIRSTKLEDSAMYFCASSEWGRQTEAFFGQGTRLTVV.

A few counts support this clone. The chain recombines TRBV7-2 with TRBJ1-2; D uncertain. V dropped 4 bases and J dropped 4 bases, with 13 bases sitting between them. Germline V gene data show CDR1 as SGHTA and CDR2 as FQGNSA. There are 14 residues in the CDR3. The CDR3 loop reads CASSSPAATYGYTF. The CDR3 nucleotides read TGTGCCAGCAGCTCACCGGCGGCGACCTATGGCTACACCTTC.

Only one count was recorded for this clone. A single base separates this from a much larger clone, so it may be a read error. The gene calls are TRBV5-8 and TRBJ2-7; D is unclear. Deletions cut 4 bases from V and 2 bases from J, with 4 bases between. Per the germline V gene, CDR1 is SGHTS and CDR2 is YDEGEE. The CDR3 extends over 11 amino acids. The CDR3 reads CASSAAYEQYF. CDR3 bases: TGTGCCAGCAGCGCAGCCTACGAGCAGTACTTC.